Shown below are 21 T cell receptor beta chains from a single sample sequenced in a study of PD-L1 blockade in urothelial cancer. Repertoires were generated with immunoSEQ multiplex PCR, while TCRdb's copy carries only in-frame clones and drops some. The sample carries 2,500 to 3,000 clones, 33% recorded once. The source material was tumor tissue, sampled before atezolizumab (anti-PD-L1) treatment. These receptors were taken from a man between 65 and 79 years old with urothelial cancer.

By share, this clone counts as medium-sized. CDR3 amino acids: CASSSGSGGLETQYF. The CDR3 nucleotides are TGTGCCAGCAGCTCCGGTAGCGGGGGGTTGGAGACCCAGTACTTC. This chain links TRBV11-3 with TRBJ2-5; 10 positions match TRBD2. Germline values: CDR1 SGHNT, CDR2 YENEEA. The CDR3 covers 15 residues. With V trimmed by 4 bases and J by 5 bases, 7 bases remained unmatched. Drawing the rest from reference TRBV11-3 and TRBJ2-5, the complete variable domain is EAGVVQSPRYKIIEKKQPVAFWCNPISGHNTLYWYLQNLGQGPELLIRYENEEAVDDSQLPKDRFSAERLKGVDSTLKIQPAELGDSAVYLCASSSGSGGLETQYFGPGTRLLVL.

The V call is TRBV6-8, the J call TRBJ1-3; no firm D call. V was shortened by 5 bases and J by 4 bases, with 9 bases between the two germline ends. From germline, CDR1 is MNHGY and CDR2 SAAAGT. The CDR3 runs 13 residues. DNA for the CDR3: TGTGCCAGCAGTACCCAAGGCGGAAACACCATATATTTT. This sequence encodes CASSTQGGNTIYF.

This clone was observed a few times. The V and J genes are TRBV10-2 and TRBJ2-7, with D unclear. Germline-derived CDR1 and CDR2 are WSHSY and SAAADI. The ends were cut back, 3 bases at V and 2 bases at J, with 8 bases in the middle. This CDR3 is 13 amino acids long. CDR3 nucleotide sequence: TGCGCCAGCAGTGATGAACCCCCCTACGAGCAGTACTTC. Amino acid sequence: CASSDEPPYEQYF.

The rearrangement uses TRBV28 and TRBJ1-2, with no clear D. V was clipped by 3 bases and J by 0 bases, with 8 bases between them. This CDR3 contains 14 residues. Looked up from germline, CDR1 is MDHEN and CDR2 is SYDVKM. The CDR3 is CASSFSRTNYGYTF. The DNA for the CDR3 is TGTGCCAGCAGTTTCAGCAGAACTAACTATGGCTACACCTTC.

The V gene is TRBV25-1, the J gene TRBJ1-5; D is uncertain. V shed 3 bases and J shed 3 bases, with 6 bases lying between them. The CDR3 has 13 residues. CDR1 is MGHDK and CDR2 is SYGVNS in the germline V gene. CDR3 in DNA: TGTGCCAGCAGTGACCTACCCAATCAGCCCCAGCATTTT. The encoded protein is CASSDLPNQPQHF.

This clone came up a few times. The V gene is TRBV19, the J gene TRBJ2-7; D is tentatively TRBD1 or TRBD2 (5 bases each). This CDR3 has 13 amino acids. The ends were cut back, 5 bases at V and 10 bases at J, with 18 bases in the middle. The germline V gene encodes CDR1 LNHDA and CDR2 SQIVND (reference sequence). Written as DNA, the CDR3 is TGTGCCAGTAGTGTTGGGACGGAGGCATTACAGTACTTC. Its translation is CASSVGTEALQYF. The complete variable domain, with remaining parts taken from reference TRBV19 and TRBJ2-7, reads DGGITQSPKYLFRKEGQNVTLSCEQNLNHDAMYWYRQDPGQGLRLIYYSQIVNDFQKGDIAEGYSVSREKKESFPLTVTSAQKNPTAFYLCASSVGTEALQYFGPGTRLTVT.

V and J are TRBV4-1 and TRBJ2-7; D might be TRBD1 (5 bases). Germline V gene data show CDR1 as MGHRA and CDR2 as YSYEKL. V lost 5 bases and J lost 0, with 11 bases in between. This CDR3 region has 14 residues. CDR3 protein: CASSAQASSYEQYF. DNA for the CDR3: TGCGCCAGCAGCGCACAGGCCAGCTCCTACGAGCAGTACTTC.

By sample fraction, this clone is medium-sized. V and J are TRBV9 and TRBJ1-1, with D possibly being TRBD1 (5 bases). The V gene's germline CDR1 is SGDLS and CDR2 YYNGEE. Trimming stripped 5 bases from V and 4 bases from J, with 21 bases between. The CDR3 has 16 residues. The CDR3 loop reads CASSDPAGRTSTEAFF. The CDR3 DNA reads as TGTGCCAGCAGTGATCCGGCAGGGCGAACGAGCACTGAAGCTTTCTTT.

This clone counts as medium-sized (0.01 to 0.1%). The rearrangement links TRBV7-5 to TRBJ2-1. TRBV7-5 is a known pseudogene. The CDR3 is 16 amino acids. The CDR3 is CASRPYPGTKYNEQFF. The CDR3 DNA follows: TGTGCAAGTCGCCCCTACCCGGGCACTAAATACAATGAGCAGTTCTTC.

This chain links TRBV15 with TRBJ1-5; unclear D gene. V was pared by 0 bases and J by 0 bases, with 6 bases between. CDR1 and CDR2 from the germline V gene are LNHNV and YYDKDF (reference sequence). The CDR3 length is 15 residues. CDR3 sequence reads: CATSRDRVSNQPQHF. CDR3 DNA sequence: TGTGCCACCAGCAGAGATAGGGTTAGCAATCAGCCCCAGCATTTT.

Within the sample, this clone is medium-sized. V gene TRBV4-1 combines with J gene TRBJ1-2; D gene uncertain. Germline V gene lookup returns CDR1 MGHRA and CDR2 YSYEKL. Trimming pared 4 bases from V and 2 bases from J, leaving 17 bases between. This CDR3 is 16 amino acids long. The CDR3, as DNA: TGCGCCAGCAGCCGGACGGCCCTCCCGCCGAACTATGGCTACACCTTC. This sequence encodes CASSRTALPPNYGYTF.

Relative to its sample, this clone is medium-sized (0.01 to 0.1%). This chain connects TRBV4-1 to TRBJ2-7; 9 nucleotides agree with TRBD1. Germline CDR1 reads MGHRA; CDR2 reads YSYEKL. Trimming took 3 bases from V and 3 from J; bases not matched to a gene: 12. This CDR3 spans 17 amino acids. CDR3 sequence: CASSHAFVGTGFYEQYF. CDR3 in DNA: TGCGCCAGCAGCCACGCATTCGTCGGGACAGGGTTCTACGAGCAGTACTTC.

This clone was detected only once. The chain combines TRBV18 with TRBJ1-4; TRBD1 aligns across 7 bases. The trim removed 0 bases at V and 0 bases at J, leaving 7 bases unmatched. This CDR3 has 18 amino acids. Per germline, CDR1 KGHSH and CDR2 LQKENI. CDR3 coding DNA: TGTGCCAGCTCACCACCGAGGGCAGGGGGACCAACTAATGAAAAACTGTTTTTT. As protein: CASSPPRAGGPTNEKLFF.

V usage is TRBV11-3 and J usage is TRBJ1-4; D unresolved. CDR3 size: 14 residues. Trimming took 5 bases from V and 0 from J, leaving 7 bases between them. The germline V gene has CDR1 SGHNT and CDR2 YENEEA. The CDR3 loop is CASSPVATNEKLFF. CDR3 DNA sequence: TGTGCCAGCAGCCCAGTTGCAACTAATGAAAAACTGTTTTTT.

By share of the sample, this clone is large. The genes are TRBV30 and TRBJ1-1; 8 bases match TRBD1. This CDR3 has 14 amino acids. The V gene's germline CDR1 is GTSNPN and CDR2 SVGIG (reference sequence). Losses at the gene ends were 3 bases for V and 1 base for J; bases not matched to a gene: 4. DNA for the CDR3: TGTGCCTGGAGCAAGGGACAGGCGAACACTGAAGCTTTCTTT. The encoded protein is CAWSKGQANTEAFF. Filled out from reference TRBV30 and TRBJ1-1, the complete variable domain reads SQTIHQWPATLVQPVGSPLSLECTVEGTSNPNLYWYRQAAGRGLQLLFYSVGIGQISSEVPQNLSASRPQDRQFILSSKKLLLSDSGFYLCAWSKGQANTEAFFGQGTRLTVV.

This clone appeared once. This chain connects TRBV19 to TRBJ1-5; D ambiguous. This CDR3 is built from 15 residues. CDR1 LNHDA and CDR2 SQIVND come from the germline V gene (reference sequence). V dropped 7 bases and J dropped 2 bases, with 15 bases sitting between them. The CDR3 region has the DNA TGTGCCAGTAACCCCCCGGACTTTGGCAATCAGCCCCAGCATTTT. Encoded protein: CASNPPDFGNQPQHF.

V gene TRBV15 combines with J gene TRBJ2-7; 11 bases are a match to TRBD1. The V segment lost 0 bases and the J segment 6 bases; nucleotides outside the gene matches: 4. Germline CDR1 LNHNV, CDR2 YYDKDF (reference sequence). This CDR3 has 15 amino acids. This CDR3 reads CATSREGQGAIEQYF. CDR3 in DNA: TGTGCCACCAGCAGAGAAGGACAGGGGGCCATCGAGCAGTACTTC.

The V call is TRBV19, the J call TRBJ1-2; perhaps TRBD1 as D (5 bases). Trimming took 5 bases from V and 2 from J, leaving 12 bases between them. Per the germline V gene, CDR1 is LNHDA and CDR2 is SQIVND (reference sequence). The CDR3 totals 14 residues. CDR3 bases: TGTGCCAGTAGTCTACTACAGGTGAACTATGGCTACACCTTC. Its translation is CASSLLQVNYGYTF.

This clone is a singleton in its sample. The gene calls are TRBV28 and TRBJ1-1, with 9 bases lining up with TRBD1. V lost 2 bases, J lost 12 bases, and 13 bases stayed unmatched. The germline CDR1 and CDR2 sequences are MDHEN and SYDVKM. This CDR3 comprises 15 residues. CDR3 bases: TGTGCCAGCAGTTTAGCTGGTGGGACAGGGCGAGGATCTTTCTTT. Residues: CASSLAGGTGRGSFF.

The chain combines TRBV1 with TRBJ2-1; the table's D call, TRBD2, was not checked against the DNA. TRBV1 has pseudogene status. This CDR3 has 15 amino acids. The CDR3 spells CASSQDKNSYNEQFF. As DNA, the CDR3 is TGCGCCAGCAGCCAAGATAAAAACTCCTACAATGAGCAGTTCTTC.

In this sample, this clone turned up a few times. The CDR3 reads CASSTGGSLGYTF. The CDR3 DNA reads as TGTGCCAGCTCAACAGGGGGCTCCCTTGGCTACACCTTC. V is TRBV18 and J is TRBJ1-2; the match to TRBD1 covers 9 bases. The length of the CDR3 is 13 residues. The V gene's germline CDR1 is KGHSH and CDR2 LQKENI. Trimming at V came to 5 bases and at J to 7 bases, leaving 5 bases not matched to a gene.